The T cell receptor (beta chain) under discussion was sequenced for a study of cytomegalovirus exposure and HLA in healthy donors. Points from the study as a whole: Most TCR beta V segments were productive about 87% or about 30% of the time in an earlier analysis. There was a cluster of highly shared sequence variants that was likely a sequencing artifact. According to reports, the classifier identified cytomegalovirus status with high specificity and sensitivity.

The PCR ran on 60 Vbeta and 13 Jbeta primers. Repertoires were generated with immunoSEQ multiplex PCR, while TCRdb's copy carries only in-frame clones and drops some. The sample lists 80,000 to 95,000 clones; approximately 70% were seen once. A note on this clone: Its antigen remains unidentified. The DNA is left out, because the CDR3 cannot be placed on it with certainty; the CDR3 is given as TCRdb lists it.

Germline V gene sequence: CDR1 SGHTA, CDR2 FQGTGA. The CDR3 has 22 amino acids, counting both end residues. Sequences were obtained from PBMCs. The sequence came from a woman between 50 and 59 years old in good health and CMV-seropositive. The rearrangement uses TRBV7-3 and TRBJ1-5. This CDR3 reads CTSSVPACGVSGTRGWYQPQHF.